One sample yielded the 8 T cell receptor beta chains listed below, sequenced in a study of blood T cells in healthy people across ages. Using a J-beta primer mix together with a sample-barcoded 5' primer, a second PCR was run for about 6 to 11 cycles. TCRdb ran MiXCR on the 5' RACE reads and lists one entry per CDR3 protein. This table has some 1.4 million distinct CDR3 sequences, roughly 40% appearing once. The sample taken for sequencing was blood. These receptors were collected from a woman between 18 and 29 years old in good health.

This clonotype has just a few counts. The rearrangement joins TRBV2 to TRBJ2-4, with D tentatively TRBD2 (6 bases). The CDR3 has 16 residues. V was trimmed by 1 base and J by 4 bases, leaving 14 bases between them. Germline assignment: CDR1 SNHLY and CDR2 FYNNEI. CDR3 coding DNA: TGTGCCAGCAGTGAAGGGCGGGGACTGGAGAAAAACATTCAGTACTTC. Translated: CASSEGRGLEKNIQYF.

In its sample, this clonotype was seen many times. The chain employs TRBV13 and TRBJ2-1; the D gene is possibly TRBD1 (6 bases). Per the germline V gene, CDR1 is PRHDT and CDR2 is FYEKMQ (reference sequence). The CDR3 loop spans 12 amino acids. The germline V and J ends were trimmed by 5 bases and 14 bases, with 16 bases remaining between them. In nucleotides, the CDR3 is TGTGCCAGCAGCCGTACAGGGAGCTTAGAGTTCTTC. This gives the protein CASSRTGSLEFF.

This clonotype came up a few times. The CDR3 reads CASSVRDRANEQFF. The DNA of the CDR3 is TGTGCCAGCAGCGTTCGGGACAGGGCCAATGAGCAGTTCTTC. The chain recombines TRBV9 with TRBJ2-1; 9 positions match TRBD1. From germline, CDR1 is SGDLS and CDR2 YYNGEE. CDR3 length equals 14 residues. V was clipped by 2 bases and J by 6 bases; unmatched bases: 3. Full variable domain (outside the CDR3, taken from reference TRBV9 and TRBJ2-1): DSGVTQTPKHLITATGQRVTLRCSPRSGDLSVYWYQQSLDQGLQFLIQYYNGEERAKGNILERFSAQQFPDLHSELNLSSLELGDSALYFCASSVRDRANEQFFGPGTRLTVL.

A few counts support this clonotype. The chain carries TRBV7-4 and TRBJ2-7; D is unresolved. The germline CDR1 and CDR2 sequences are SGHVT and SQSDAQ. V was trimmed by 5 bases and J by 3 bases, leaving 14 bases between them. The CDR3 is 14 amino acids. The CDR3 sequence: CASSRASDRYEQYF. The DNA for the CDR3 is TGTGCCAGCAGCAGAGCATCGGACCGCTACGAGCAGTACTTC.

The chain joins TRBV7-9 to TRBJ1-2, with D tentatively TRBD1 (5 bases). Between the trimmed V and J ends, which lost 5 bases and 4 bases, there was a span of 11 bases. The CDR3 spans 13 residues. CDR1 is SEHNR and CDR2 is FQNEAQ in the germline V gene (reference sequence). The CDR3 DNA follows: TGTGCCAGCAGCCATACAGGTTTCTATGGCTACACCTTC. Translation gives CASSHTGFYGYTF.

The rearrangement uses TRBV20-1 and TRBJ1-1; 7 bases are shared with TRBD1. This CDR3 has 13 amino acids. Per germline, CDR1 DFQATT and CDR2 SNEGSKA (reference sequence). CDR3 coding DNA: TGCAGCCCCAGGGACAGCTCGAACACTGAAGCTTTCTTT. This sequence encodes CSPRDSSNTEAFF.

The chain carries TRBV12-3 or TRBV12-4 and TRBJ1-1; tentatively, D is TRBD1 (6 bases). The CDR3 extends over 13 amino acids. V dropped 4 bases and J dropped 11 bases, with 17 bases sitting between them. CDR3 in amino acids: CASSSNNRDGAFF. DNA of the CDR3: TGTGCCAGCAGTTCAAATAACAGGGATGGGGCTTTCTTT.

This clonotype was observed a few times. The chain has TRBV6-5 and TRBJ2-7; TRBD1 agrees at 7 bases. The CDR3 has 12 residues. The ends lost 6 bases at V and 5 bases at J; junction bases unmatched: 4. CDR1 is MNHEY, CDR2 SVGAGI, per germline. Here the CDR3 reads CASSGQVNEQYF. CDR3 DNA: TGTGCCAGCAGCGGACAGGTCAACGAGCAGTACTTC.